Listed below are T cell receptor beta chains from one sample, sequenced in a study of blood T cells in healthy people across ages. One entry per CDR3 protein results from TCRdb running MiXCR on the 5' RACE reads. Of about 1.4 million distinct CDR3 sequences listed, 45% to 70% are singletons. The sequencing input was blood. Receptors originate from a man between 18 and 29 years old in good health. Each CDR3 is given with its conserved first and last residue. A D gene is named only where the DNA matches it firmly. Rows may omit the clone size; those that give it use once, few, many or a size class.

NA,TRBJ2-1,TRBV12-3/TRBV12-4,NA,CASSGDHYSEQFF,TGTGCCAGCAGTGGGGACCATTACAGTGAGCAGTTCTTC
NA,TRBJ2-7,TRBV6-2/TRBV6-3,TRBD2,CASSTSVFEQYF,TGTGCCAGCAGTACTAGCGTGTTCGAGCAGTACTTC
NA,TRBJ2-7,TRBV4-1,TRBD1,CASSQDFRDRLLYEQYF,TGCGCCAGCAGCCAAGATTTTCGGGACAGGCTTCTTTACGAGCAGTACTTC
NA,TRBJ1-2,TRBV12-3/TRBV12-4,NA,CASSLALLSPPQDSSDGYTF,TGTGCCAGCAGTTTAGCGCTTCTCTCTCCTCCACAAGACAGCTCCGATGGCTACACCTTC
NA,TRBJ2-5,TRBV7-9,NA,CASSPYSGLETQYF,TGTGCCAGCAGCCCCTACTCCGGGCTAGAGACCCAGTACTTC
NA,TRBJ2-3,TRBV20-1,TRBD2,CSARDASGGAPDTQYF,TGCAGTGCTAGAGATGCTAGCGGGGGGGCCCCAGATACGCAGTATTTT
NA,TRBJ2-2,TRBV7-8,NA,CASSLGKGVRTGELFF,TGTGCCAGCAGCTTAGGCAAGGGGGTACGGACCGGGGAGCTGTTTTTT
NA,TRBJ1-1,TRBV29-1,TRBD1,CSVGMAGGGLDTEAFF,TGCAGCGTAGGGATGGCAGGGGGCGGCCTGGACACTGAAGCTTTCTTT
NA,TRBJ1-5,TRBV3-1,NA,CASSQGAFNQPQHF,TGTGCCAGCAGCCAAGGGGCGTTCAATCAGCCCCAGCATTTT
NA,TRBJ2-7,TRBV7-9,NA,CASSLQGALYEQYF,TGTGCCAGCAGCTTACAAGGGGCCCTCTACGAGCAGTACTTC
few,TRBJ1-2,TRBV27,NA,CASSAGGGDYGYTF,TGTGCCAGCAGCGCTGGGGGAGGGGACTATGGCTACACCTTC
NA,TRBJ1-5,TRBV5-1,NA,CASSVVGDQPQHF,TGCGCCAGCAGCGTGGTCGGGGATCAGCCCCAGCATTTT
NA,TRBJ2-1,TRBV12-3/TRBV12-4,TRBD2,CASSLLAVNEQFF,TGTGCCAGCAGTTTGCTAGCGGTCAATGAGCAGTTCTTC
NA,TRBJ2-4,TRBV6-6,TRBD1,CASSYLQGAVDKNIQYF,TGTGCCAGCAGTTACTTACAGGGGGCAGTTGACAAAAACATTCAGTACTTC
NA,TRBJ2-7,TRBV7-2,NA,CASSLEVGEQYF,TGTGCCAGCAGCTTGGAGGTTGGGGAGCAGTACTTC
NA,TRBJ2-7,TRBV4-1,NA,CAGPRGYF,TGCGCCGGCCCTAGAGGGTACTTC
once,TRBJ2-7,TRBV7-2,TRBD2,CASSLSASGYEQYF,TGTGCCAGCAGCTTGTCGGCTAGCGGCTACGAGCAGTACTTC
NA,TRBJ1-1,TRBV28,NA,CASSFALAAFF,TGTGCCAGCAGTTTTGCCCTGGCCGCTTTCTTT
NA,TRBJ2-5,TRBV4-3,NA,CASSQDEAVQETQYF,TGCGCCAGCAGCCAAGACGAGGCAGTCCAAGAGACCCAGTACTTC
NA,TRBJ2-2,TRBV4-1,NA,CASSQAIRTGELFF,TGCGCCAGCAGCCAAGCAATCCGCACCGGGGAGCTGTTTTTT